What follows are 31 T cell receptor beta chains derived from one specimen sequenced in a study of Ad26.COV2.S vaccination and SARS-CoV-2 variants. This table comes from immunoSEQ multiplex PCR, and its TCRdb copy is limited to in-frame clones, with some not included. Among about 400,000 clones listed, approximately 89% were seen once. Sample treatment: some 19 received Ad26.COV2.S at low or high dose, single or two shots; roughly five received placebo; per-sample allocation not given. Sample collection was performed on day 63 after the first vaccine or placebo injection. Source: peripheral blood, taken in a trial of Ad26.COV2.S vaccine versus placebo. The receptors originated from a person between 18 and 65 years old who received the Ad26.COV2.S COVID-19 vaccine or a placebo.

As DNA, the CDR3 is TGTGCCAGCAACAGGGGAATCGGACAGCCCCAGCATTTT. Translated: CASNRGIGQPQHF. The J gene is TRBJ1-5, the V gene TRBV19; 7 bases fit TRBD1. Germline CDR1 is LNHDA and CDR2 is SQIVND (reference sequence). The CDR3 is 13 residues long. J gave up 7 bases and V 9 bases, and 9 bases lay outside the gene matches.

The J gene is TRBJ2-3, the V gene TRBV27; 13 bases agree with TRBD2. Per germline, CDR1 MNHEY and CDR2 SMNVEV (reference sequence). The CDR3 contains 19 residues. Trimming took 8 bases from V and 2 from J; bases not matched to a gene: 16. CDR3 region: CASGTPGLAGTLPTDTQYF. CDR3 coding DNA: TGTGCCAGCGGCACACCGGGACTAGCGGGAACCCTCCCCACAGATACGCAGTATTTT.

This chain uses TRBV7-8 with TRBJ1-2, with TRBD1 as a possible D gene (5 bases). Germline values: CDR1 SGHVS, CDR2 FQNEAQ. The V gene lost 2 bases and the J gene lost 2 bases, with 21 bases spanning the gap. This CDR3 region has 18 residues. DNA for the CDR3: TGTGCCAGCAGCTTACCGTGGAGAGGGACGGCTGCCAACTATGGCTACACCTTC. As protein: CASSLPWRGTAANYGYTF.

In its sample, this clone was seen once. CDR3 bases: TGCGCCAGCAGCTTCGACCCGACCAATGAGCAGTTCTTC. It encodes CASSFDPTNEQFF. This sequence joins TRBV10-1 and TRBJ2-1; no firm D call. In germline, CDR1 is WNHNN, CDR2 SYGVQD (reference sequence). V was clipped by 6 bases and J by 6 bases, with 12 bases between them. The CDR3 totals 13 residues.

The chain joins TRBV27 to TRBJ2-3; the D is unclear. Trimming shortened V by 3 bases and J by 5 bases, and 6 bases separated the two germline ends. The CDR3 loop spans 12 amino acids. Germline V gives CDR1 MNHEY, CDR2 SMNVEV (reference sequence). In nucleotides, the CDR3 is TGTGCCAGCAGTTTGTGGGGAGATACGCAGTATTTT. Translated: CASSLWGDTQYF.

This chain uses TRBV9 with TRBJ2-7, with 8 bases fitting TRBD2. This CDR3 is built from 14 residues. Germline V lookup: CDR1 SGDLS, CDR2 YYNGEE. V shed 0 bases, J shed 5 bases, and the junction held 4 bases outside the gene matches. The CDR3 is CASSVESGGHEQYF. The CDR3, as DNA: TGTGCCAGCAGCGTAGAGTCGGGAGGGCACGAGCAGTACTTC.

CDR3 residues: CASSPRGGELETQYF. The CDR3 DNA reads TGTGCCAGCAGCCCCCGTGGAGGGGAATTGGAGACCCAGTACTTC. The rearrangement joins TRBV9 to TRBJ2-5; D perhaps matches TRBD2 (6 bases). V was pared by 4 bases and J by 5 bases, with 18 bases between. Germline CDR1 and CDR2: SGDLS and YYNGEE. The CDR3 sequence is 15 residues long.

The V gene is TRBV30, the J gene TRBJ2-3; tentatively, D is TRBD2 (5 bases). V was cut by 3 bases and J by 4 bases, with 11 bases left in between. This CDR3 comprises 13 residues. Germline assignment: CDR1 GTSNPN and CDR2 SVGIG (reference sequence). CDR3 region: CAWSQSGSDTQYF. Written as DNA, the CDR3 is TGTGCCTGGAGCCAATCGGGGTCAGATACGCAGTATTTT.

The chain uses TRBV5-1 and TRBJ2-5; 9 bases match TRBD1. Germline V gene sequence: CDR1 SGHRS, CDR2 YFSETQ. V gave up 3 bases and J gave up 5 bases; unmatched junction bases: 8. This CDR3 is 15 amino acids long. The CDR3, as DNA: TGCGCCAGCAGCTCGTGGGGACAGGGATCGGAGACCCAGTACTTC. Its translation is CASSSWGQGSETQYF.

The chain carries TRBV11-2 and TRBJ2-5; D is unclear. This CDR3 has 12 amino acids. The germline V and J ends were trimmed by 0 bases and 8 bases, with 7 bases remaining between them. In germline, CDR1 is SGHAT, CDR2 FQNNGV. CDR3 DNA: TGTGCCAGCAGCTTAGATGATACCACCCAGTACTTC. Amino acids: CASSLDDTTQYF.

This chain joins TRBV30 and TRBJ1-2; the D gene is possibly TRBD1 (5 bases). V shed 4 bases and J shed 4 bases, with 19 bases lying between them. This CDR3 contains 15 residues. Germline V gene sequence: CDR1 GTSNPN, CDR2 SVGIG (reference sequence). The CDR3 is CAWKTVGPRSYGYTF. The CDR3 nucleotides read TGTGCCTGGAAAACAGTGGGGCCCCGGAGCTATGGCTACACCTTC. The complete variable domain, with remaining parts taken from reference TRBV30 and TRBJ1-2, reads SQTIHQWPATLVQPVGSPLSLECTVEGTSNPNLYWYRQAAGRGLQLLFYSVGIGQISSEVPQNLSASRPQDRQFILSSKKLLLSDSGFYLCAWKTVGPRSYGYTFGSGTRLTVV.

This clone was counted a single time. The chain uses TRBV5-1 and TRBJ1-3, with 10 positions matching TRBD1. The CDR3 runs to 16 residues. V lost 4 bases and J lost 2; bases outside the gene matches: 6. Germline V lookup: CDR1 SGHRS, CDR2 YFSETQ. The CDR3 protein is CASSPAGTGAGNTIYF. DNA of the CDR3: TGCGCCAGCAGCCCGGCCGGGACAGGGGCTGGAAACACCATATATTTT.

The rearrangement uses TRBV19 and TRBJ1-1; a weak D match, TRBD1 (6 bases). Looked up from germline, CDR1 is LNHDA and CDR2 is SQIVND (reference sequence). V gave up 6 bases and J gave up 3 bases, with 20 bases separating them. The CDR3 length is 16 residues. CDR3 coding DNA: TGTGCCAGTAGATCGGGTGGGGGGGCGTACTACACTGAAGCTTTCTTT. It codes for CASRSGGGAYYTEAFF. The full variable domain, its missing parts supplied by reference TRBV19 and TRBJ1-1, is DGGITQSPKYLFRKEGQNVTLSCEQNLNHDAMYWYRQDPGQGLRLIYYSQIVNDFQKGDIAEGYSVSREKKESFPLTVTSAQKNPTAFYLCASRSGGGAYYTEAFFGQGTRLTVV.

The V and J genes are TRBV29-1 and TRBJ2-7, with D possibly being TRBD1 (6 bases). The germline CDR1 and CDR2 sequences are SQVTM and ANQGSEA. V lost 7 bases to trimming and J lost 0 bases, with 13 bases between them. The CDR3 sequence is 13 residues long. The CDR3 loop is CSAATGSSYEQYF. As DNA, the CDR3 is TGCAGCGCCGCAACAGGGAGCTCCTACGAGCAGTACTTC.

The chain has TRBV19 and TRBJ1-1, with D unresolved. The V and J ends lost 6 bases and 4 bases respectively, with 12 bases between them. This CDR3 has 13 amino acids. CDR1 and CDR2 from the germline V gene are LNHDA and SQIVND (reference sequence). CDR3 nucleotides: TGTGCCAGTAGAGATGGTCGGGGCACTGAAGCTTTCTTT. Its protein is CASRDGRGTEAFF.

The CDR3 DNA sequence: TGTGCCATCAGTGAGGGACAGGGGTTTAGGGAGCAGTACTTC. This gives the protein CAISEGQGFREQYF. V and J are TRBV10-3 and TRBJ2-7; 9 bases are a match to TRBD1. The germline V gene encodes CDR1 ENHRY and CDR2 SYGVKD. The CDR3 is 14 residues long. The V and J ends lost 2 bases and 7 bases, in that order; junction bases with no gene match: 6.

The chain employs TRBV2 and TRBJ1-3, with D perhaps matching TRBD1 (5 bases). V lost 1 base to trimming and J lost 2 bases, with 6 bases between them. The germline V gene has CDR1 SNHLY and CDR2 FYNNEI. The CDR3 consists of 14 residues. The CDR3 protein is CASSEVRAGNTIYF. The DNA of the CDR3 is TGTGCCAGCAGTGAAGTCAGGGCTGGAAACACCATATATTTT.

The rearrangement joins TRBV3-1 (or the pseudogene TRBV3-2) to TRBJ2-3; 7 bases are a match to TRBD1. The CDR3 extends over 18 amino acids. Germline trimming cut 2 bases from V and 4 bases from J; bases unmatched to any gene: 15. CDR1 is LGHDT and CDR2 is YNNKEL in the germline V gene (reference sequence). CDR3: CASSQSNEGTEGADTQYF. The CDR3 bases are TGTGCCAGCAGCCAATCAAACGAGGGGACAGAGGGGGCAGATACGCAGTATTTT.

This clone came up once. CDR3: CASSATGSHGEQYF. The CDR3 DNA follows: TGTGCCAGCAGCGCGACAGGGTCTCATGGCGAGCAGTACTTC. The V call is TRBV9, the J call TRBJ2-7, with 7 bases aligning to TRBD1. This CDR3 is 14 amino acids long. With V trimmed by 3 bases and J by 6 bases, 9 bases remained unmatched. Looked up from germline, CDR1 is SGDLS and CDR2 is YYNGEE.

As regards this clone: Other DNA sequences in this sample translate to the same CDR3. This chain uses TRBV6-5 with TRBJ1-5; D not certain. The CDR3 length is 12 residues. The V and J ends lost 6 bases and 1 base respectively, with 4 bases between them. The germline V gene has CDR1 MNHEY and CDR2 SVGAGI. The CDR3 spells CASRGSNQPQHF. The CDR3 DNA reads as TGTGCCAGCAGAGGCAGCAATCAGCCCCAGCATTTT.

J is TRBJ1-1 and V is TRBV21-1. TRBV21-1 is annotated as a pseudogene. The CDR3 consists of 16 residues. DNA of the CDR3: TGTGCCAGCAGCAAGGTCCGGGAACCTCCGGGCACTGAAGCTTTCTTT. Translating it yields CASSKVREPPGTEAFF.

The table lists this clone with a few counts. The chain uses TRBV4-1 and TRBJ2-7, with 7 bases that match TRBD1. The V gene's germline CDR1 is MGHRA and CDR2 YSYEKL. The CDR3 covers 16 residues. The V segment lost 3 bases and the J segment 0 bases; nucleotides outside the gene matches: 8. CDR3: CASSHNPGQSSYEQYF. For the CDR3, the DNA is TGCGCCAGCAGCCATAATCCGGGACAGAGCTCCTACGAGCAGTACTTC.

Here the CDR3 DNA reads TGTGCCAGCAGGCCGGACAGGGGCCATTCCTCCTACGAGCAGTACTTC. Protein product: CASRPDRGHSSYEQYF. The chain combines TRBV5-4 with TRBJ2-7; TRBD1 matches at 9 bases. Germline lookup yields CDR1 SGHNT and CDR2 YYREEE (reference sequence). The CDR3 contains 16 residues. J lost 0 bases, V lost 5 bases, and 9 bases had no gene match.

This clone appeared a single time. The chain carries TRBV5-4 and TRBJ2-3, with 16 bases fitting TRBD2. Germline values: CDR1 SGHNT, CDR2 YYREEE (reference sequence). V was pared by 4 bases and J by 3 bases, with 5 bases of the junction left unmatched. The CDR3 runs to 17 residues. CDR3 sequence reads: CASSRGLAGGLTDTQYF. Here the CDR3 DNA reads TGTGCCAGCAGCAGGGGACTAGCGGGAGGGTTGACAGATACGCAGTATTTT.

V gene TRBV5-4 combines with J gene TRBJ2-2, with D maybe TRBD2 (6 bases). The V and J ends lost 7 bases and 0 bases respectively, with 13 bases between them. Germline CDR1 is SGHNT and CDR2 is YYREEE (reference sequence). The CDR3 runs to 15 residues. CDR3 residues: CASGPGTPNTGELFF. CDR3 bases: TGTGCCAGCGGACCCGGGACTCCGAACACCGGGGAGCTGTTTTTT.

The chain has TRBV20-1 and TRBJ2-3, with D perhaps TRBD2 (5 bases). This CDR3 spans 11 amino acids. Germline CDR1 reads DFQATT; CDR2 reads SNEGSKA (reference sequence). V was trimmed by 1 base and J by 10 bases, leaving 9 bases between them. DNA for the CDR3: TGCAGTGCTAGAGGCGATAGCGCGCAGTATTTT. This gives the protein CSARGDSAQYF.

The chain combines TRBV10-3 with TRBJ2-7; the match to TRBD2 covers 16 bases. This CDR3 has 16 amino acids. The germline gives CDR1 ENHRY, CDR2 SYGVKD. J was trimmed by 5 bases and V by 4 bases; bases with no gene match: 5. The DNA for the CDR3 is TGTGCCATCAGTGTAGGGACTAGCGGGAGGGTAGACGAGCAGTACTTC. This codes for CAISVGTSGRVDEQYF.

The CDR3 protein is CASSESGAGGPENEQFF. The CDR3 coding sequence is TGTGCCAGCAGTGAAAGCGGGGCGGGAGGGCCGGAGAATGAGCAGTTCTTC. The gene calls are TRBV6-1 and TRBJ2-1; 9 nucleotides align to TRBD2. Germline CDR1 is MNHNS and CDR2 is SASEGT. The CDR3 is made up of 17 amino acids. Trimming took 2 bases from V and 7 from J; bases not matched to a gene: 12.

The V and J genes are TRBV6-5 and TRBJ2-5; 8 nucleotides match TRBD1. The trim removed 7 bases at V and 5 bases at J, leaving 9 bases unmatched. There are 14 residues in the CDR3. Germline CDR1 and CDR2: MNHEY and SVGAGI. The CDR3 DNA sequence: TGTGCCAGCACATTCCAGGGGGCGGCGGAGACCCAGTACTTC. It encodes CASTFQGAAETQYF.

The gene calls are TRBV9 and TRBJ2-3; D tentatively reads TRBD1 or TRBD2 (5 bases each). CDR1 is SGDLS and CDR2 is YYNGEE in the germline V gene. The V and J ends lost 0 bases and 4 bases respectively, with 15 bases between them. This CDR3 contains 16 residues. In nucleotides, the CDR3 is TGTGCCAGCAGCGTAGTTGGCGGGTGGGGGTCAGATACGCAGTATTTT. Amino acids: CASSVVGGWGSDTQYF.

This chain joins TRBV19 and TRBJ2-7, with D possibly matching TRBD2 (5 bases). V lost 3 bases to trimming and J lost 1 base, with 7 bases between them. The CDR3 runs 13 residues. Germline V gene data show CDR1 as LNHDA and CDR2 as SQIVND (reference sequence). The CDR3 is CASSISDSYEQYF. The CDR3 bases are TGTGCCAGTAGTATTAGCGATTCCTACGAGCAGTACTTC.